Listed here is a single T cell receptor beta chain. The sample holds a few counts of this clonotype. No antigen is known for it. Base quality data are lacking; no much larger clone is found one base away. Its CDR3 holds 12 amino acids, cysteine through phenylalanine. Only CDR3 DNA remains: 36 bases, in frame from the first base. Trimming costs V 5 bases and J 4 bases, and their ends lie 6 bases apart. From the germline V gene, CDR1 is SGHTA and CDR2 is FQGNSA. The sample belongs to a study of CD8 T cells in ankylosing spondylitis (dated by TCRdb to the late 2010s). Notes on the research overall: To find TCR variants linked to disease, the study profiled T cell receptor beta repertoires in ankylosing spondylitis patients and healthy donors. Peripheral blood was sampled, and synovial fluid was also collected from ankylosing spondylitis patients. In total, the full study cohort was made up of some 110 healthy donors and approximately 24 ankylosing spondylitis patients.

The paper's findings and limits, for the study overall: The disease-linked clones showed a CD8+ phenotype and occurred at relatively low frequencies in peripheral blood. Some TCR beta motif variants had previously been reported in synovial fluid and blood of reactive arthritis patients, which suggested common disease-initiation mechanisms. According to the report, matched synovial fluid samples from ankylosing spondylitis patients were significantly enriched for the disease-linked clones. A TCR beta motif made up of several highly homologous amino acid variants appeared to be characteristic of blood from ankylosing spondylitis patients.

Sequencing took place on an Illumina HiSeq 2500. Quantitative 5'-RACE with molecular barcodes was the method used to prepare the TCR beta libraries. As for how the authors treated the data: A new computational method based on a probabilistic model of VDJ rearrangement was used to identify disease-linked TCR variants. The public reads were quality trimmed at Q25 with fastp and then assembled into clones with MiXCR by TCRdb, keeping productive beta chains. Each CDR3 protein appears once, grouped with its most common genes and DNA. TCRdb, not the original authors, processed these V and J calls. The table for this sample lists tens of thousands of distinct CDR3 sequences; around 25% of them were counted only once. The top ten clones comprise about 60% of the sample.

The chain couples TRBV7-2 to TRBJ1-5; no D gene is confidently identified. The source material was blood, either unsorted or a sorted T cell fraction (not recorded which). The receptor's source is a male donor with ankylosing spondylitis or in good health (not recorded which). DNA sequence: TGTGCCAGCAGCGTATTAAATCAGCCCCAGCATTTT. It translates as CASSVLNQPQHF.